This passage covers 5 T cell receptor beta chains from one sample sequenced in a study of cytomegalovirus exposure and HLA in healthy donors. PCR was performed using 60 Vbeta and 13 Jbeta primers. Sequencing used immunoSEQ multiplex PCR; TCRdb keeps in-frame clones, though not all of them. Here the sample spans approximately 110,000 clones, about three quarters being singletons. The sample consisted of PBMCs. The receptors come from a female donor in good health and CMV-seropositive.

The gene calls are TRBV6-6 and TRBJ1-4; 9 nucleotides match TRBD1. Germline V gives CDR1 MNHNY, CDR2 SVGAGI (reference sequence). This CDR3 spans 14 amino acids. The V gene end was trimmed by 6 bases and the J gene end by 2 bases; junction bases not matched to a gene: 1. The CDR3 protein is CASRTGGTNEKLFF. The CDR3 DNA sequence: TGTGCCAGCAGAACAGGGGGCACTAATGAAAAACTGTTTTTT.

The rearrangement uses TRBV10-2 and TRBJ2-1; 13 bases align to TRBD2. Losses at the gene ends were 6 bases for V and 9 bases for J; bases not matched to a gene: 8. This CDR3 comprises 15 residues. CDR1 WSHSY and CDR2 SAAADI come from the germline V gene. CDR3 sequence (DNA): TGCGCCAGCAGAGGCACTAGCGGGAGGGCCGGTGAGCAGTTCTTC. The encoded protein is CASRGTSGRAGEQFF.

V usage is TRBV30 and J usage is TRBJ1-1; D not certain. The germline V gene encodes CDR1 GTSNPN and CDR2 SVGIG (reference sequence). V lost 3 bases and J lost 5, with 7 bases in between. The CDR3 runs to 11 residues. This CDR3 is CAWRVDTEAFF. The CDR3 DNA sequence: TGTGCCTGGAGGGTAGATACTGAAGCTTTCTTT.

This rearrangement joins TRBV4-2 to TRBJ2-5; 8 bases match TRBD1. Germline trimming cut 1 base from V and 1 base from J; bases unmatched to any gene: 2. The length of the CDR3 is 15 residues. Looked up from germline, CDR1 is LGHNA and CDR2 is YNFKEQ. The CDR3 spells CASSQGGTGQETQYF. The CDR3 DNA is TGTGCCAGCAGCCAAGGGGGGACAGGCCAAGAGACCCAGTACTTC.

This sequence joins TRBV7-9 and TRBJ2-3; maybe TRBD1 (7 bases). Germline V CDR1 and CDR2: SEHNR, FQNEAQ (reference sequence). Trimming cost V 5 bases and J 1 base, with 16 bases left between them. This CDR3 has 16 residues. This CDR3 reads CASSPSTGTGTDTQYF. In nucleotides, the CDR3 is TGTGCCAGCAGCCCTTCGACAGGGACTGGCACAGATACGCAGTATTTT.